The clone carrying this TCR beta chain was observed a handful of times. Its specificity is not known. Between the trimmed V and J ends, which lost 4 bases and 8 bases, there was a span of 12 bases. This CDR3 region has 13 residues. Germline CDR1 reads SNHLY; CDR2 reads FYNNEI. 5'RACE, which relied on constant-segment primers, yielded TCR alpha and TCR beta cDNA libraries carrying sample barcodes and UMIs. One entry per CDR3 protein, called by TCRdb with MiXCR from the 5' RACE reads. The repertoire consists of around 110,000 distinct CDR3 sequences, with under 15% occurring once and the leading ten covering approximately 30%. This sample was taken from a study of T-cell memory formation after mild COVID-19. General study points: Contracting CD8+ clones were enriched in EMRA, CD4+ mainly in CM and EM. There were some responding clones in pre-infection memory, which suggested that cross-reactive memory had joined.

The clonotype originates from an adult woman who had mild COVID-19 (a few samples of this study predate the infection). Cell type and time point are not known. The rearrangement links TRBV2 to TRBJ1-3, with D possibly being TRBD1 (6 bases). The material sequenced was PBMCs or a T cell subset sorted from them (not recorded which). CDR3 protein: CASSGGPGDTIYF. In nucleotides, the CDR3 is TGTGCCAGCAGTGGGGGACCAGGGGACACCATATATTTT.